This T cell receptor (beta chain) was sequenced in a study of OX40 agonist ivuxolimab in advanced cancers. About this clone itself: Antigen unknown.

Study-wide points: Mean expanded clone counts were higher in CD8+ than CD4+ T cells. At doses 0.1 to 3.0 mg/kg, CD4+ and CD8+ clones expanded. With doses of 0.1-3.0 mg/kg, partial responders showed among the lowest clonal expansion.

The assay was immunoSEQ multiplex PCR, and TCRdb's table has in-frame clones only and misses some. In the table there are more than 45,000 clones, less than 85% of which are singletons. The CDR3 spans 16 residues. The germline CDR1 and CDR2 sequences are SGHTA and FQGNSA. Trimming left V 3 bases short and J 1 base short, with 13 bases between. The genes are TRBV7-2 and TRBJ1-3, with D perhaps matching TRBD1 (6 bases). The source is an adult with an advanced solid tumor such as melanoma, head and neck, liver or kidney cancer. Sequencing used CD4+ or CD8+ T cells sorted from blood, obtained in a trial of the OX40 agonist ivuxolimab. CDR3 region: CASSFAQGWSGNTIYF. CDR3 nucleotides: TGTGCCAGCAGCTTCGCTCAGGGGTGGTCTGGAAACACCATATATTTT.